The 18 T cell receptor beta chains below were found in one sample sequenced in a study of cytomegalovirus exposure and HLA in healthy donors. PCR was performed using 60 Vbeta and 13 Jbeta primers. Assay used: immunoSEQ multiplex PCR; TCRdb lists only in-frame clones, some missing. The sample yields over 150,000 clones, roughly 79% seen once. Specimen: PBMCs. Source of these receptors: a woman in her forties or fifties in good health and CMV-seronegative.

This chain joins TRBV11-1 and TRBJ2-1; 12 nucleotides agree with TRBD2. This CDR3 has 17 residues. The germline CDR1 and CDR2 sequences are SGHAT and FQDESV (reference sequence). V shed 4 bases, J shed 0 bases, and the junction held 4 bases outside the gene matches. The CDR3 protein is CASSSSSGGVSYNEQFF. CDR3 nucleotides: TGTGCCAGCAGCTCTTCTAGCGGGGGGGTCTCCTACAATGAGCAGTTCTTC.

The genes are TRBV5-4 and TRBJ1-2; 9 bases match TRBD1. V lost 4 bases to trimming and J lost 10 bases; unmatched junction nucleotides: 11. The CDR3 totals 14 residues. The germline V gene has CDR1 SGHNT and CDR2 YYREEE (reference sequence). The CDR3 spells CASSRTGGAWDYTF. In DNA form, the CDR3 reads TGTGCCAGCAGCCGAACAGGGGGCGCTTGGGACTACACCTTC.

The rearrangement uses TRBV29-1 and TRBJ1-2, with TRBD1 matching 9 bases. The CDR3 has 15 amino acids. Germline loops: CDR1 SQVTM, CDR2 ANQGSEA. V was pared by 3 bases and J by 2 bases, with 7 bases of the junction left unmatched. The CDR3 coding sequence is TGCAGCGTTGAGGACCGGGACAGGGTCAACTATGGCTACACCTTC. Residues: CSVEDRDRVNYGYTF.

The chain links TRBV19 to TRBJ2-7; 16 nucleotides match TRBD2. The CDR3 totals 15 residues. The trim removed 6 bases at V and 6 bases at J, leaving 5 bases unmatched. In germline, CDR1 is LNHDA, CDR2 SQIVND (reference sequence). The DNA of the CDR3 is TGTGCCAGTAGGGGACTAGCGGGAGGGTCACGCGAGCAGTACTTC. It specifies CASRGLAGGSREQYF.

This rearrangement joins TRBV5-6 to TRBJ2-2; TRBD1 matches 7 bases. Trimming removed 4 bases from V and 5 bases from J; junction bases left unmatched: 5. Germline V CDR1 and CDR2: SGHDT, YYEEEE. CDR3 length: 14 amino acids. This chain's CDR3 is CASSAQTGTGELFF. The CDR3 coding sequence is TGTGCCAGCAGCGCGCAGACAGGGACCGGGGAGCTGTTTTTT.

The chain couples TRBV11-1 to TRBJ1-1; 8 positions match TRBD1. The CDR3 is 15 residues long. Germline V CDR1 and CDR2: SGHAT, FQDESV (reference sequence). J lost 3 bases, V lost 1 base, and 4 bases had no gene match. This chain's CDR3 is CASSLVAGGDTEAFF. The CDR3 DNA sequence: TGTGCCAGCAGCTTAGTGGCAGGGGGCGACACTGAAGCTTTCTTT.

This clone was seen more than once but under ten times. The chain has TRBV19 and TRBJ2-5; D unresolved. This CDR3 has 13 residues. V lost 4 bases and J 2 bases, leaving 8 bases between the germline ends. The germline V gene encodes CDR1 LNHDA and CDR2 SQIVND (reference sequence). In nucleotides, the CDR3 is TGTGCCAGTAGTAGGGCCGCTCAAGAGACCCAGTACTTC. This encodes CASSRAAQETQYF.

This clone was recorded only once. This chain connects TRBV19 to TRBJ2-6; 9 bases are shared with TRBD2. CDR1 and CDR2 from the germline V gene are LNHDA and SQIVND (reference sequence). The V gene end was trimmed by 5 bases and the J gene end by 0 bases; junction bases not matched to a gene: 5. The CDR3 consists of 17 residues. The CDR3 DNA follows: TGTGCCAGTAGTCGGACTAGCGAATTCTCTGGGGCCAACGTCCTGACTTTC. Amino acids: CASSRTSEFSGANVLTF.

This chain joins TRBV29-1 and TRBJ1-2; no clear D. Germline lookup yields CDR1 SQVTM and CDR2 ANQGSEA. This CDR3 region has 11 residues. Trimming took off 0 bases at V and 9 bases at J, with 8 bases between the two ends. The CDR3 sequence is CSVEDRDRYTF. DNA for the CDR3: TGCAGCGTTGAAGATCGAGATCGCTACACCTTC.

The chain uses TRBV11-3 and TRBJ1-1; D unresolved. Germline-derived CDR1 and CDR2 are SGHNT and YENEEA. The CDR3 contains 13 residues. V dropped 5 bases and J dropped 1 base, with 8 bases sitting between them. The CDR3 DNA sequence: TGTGCCAGCAGCGAAAGAGGGAACACTGAAGCTTTCTTT. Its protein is CASSERGNTEAFF.

The CDR3 here is CASRNSGTGTYEQYF. CDR3 bases: TGTGCCAGCAGAAATTCCGGGACTGGGACCTACGAGCAGTACTTC. The rearrangement links TRBV28 to TRBJ2-7; D perhaps matches TRBD2 (6 bases). The CDR3 length is 15 residues. CDR1 is MDHEN, CDR2 SYDVKM, per germline. Trimming pared 6 bases from V and 2 bases from J, leaving 17 bases between.

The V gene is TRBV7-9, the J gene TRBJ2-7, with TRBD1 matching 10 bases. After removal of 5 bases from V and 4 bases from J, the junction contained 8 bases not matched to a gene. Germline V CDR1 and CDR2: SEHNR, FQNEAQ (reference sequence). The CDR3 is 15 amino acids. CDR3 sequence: CASSPGTGEHYEQYF. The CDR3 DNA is TGTGCCAGCAGCCCAGGGACAGGGGAGCATTACGAGCAGTACTTC.

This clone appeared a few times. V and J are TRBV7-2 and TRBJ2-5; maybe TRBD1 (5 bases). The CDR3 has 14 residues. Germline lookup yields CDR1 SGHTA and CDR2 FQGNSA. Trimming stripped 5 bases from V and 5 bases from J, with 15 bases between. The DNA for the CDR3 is TGTGCCAGCAGCCGTCGGTGGGGCACGGAGACCCAGTACTTC. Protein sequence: CASSRRWGTETQYF.

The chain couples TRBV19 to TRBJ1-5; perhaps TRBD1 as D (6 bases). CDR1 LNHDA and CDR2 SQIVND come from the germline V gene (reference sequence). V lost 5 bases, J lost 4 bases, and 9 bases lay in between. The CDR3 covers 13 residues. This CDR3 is CASSSTGNQPQHF. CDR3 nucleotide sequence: TGTGCCAGTAGTTCCACAGGGAATCAGCCCCAGCATTTT.

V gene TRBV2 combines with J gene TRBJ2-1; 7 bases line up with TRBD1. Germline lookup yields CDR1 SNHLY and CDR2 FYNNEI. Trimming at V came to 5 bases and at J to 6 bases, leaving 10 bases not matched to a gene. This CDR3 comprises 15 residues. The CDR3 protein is CASSLGQVAGNEQFF. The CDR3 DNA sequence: TGTGCCAGCAGTCTCGGACAGGTTGCAGGCAATGAGCAGTTCTTC.

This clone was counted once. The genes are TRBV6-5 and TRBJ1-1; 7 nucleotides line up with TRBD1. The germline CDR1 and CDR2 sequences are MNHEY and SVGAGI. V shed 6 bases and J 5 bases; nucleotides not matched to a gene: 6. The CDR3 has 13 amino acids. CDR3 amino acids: CASSLTGLTEAFF. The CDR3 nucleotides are TGTGCCAGCAGCCTGACAGGGCTGACTGAAGCTTTCTTT.

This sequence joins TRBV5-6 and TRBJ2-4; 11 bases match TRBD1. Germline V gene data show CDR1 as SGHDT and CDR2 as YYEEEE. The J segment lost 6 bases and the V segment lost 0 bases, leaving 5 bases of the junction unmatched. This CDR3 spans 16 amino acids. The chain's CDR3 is CASSLAVGQGANIQYF. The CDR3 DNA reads TGTGCCAGCAGCTTGGCCGTCGGACAGGGGGCAAACATTCAGTACTTC.

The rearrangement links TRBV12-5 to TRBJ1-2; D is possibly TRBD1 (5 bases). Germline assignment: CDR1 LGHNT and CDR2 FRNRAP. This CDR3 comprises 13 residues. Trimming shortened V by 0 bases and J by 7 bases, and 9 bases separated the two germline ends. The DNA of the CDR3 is TGTGCTAGTGGTTTGGTCGGGGGAGGTGGCTACACCTTC. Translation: CASGLVGGGGYTF.